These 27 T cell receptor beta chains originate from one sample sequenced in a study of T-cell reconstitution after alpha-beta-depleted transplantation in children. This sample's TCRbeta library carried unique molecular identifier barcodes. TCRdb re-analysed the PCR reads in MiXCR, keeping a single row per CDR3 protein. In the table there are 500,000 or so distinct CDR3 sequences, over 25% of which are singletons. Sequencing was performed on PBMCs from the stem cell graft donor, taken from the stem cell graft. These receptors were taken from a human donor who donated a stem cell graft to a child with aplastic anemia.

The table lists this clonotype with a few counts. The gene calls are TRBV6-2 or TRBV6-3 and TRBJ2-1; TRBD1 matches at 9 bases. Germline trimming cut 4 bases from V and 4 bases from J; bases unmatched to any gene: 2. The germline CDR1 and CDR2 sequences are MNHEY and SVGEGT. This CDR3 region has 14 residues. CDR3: CASSWTGAYNEQFF. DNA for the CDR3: TGTGCCAGCAGTTGGACAGGGGCGTACAATGAGCAGTTCTTC.

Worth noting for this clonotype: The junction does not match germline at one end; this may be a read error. This chain's CDR3 is CASTLVLNYRYTF. CDR3 DNA: TGTGCCAGCACCTTGGTCCTAAACTATCGCTACACCTTC. The rearrangement joins TRBV12-3 or TRBV12-4 to TRBJ1-2; D unresolved. The CDR3 runs 13 residues.

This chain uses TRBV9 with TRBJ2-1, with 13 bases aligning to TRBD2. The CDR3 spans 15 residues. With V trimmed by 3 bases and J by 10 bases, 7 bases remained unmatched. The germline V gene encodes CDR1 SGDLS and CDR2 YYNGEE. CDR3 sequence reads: CASSGSGLAGNEQFF. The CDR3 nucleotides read TGTGCCAGCAGCGGGTCGGGACTAGCGGGAAACGAGCAGTTCTTC.

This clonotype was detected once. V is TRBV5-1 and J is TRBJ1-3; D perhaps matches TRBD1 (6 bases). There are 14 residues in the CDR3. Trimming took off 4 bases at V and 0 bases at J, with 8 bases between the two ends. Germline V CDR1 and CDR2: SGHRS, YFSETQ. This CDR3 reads CASSGGASGNTIYF. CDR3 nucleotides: TGCGCCAGCAGCGGGGGGGCCTCTGGAAACACCATATATTTT.

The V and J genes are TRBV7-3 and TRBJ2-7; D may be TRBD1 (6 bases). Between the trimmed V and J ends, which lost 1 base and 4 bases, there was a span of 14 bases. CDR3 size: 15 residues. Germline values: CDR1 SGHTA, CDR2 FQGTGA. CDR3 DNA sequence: TGTGCCAGCAGCTTAATCTGGGGGCTGAGGTACGAGCAGTACTTC. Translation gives CASSLIWGLRYEQYF.

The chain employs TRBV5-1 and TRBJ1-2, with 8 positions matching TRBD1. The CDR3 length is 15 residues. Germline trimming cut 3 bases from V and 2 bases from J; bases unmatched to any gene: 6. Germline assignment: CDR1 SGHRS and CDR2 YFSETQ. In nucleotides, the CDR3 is TGCGCCAGCAGCTCCGTGGCAGGGGGCAACTATGGCTACACCTTC. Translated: CASSSVAGGNYGYTF.

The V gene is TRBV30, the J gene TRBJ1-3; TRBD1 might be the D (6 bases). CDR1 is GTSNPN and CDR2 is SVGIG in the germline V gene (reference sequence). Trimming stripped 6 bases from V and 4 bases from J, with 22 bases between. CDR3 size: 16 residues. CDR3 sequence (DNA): TGTGCCTGCCTCCCCTGGGGGCAGACGAGAGGAAACACCATATATTTT. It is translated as CACLPWGQTRGNTIYF.

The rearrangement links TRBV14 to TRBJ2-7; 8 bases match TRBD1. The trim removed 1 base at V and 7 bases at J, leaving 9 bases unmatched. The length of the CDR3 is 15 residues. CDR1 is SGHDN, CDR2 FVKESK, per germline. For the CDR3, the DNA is TGTGCCAGCAGCCAAGGCGGGACAGGAAGGAGAGAGCAGTACTTC. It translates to CASSQGGTGRREQYF.

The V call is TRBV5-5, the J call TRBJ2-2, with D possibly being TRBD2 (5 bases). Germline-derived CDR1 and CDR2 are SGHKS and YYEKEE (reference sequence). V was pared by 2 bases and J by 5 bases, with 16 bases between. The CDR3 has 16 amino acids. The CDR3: CASSFLGGRGTGELFF. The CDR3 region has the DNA TGTGCCAGCAGCTTCCTGGGTGGGAGAGGGACCGGGGAGCTGTTTTTT.

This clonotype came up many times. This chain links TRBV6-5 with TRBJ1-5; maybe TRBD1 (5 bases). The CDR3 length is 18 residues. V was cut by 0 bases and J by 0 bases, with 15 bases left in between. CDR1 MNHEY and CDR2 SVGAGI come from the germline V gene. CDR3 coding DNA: TGTGCCAGCAGTTACTCGGGCAGGGAATTCTATAGCAATCAGCCCCAGCATTTT. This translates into CASSYSGREFYSNQPQHF.

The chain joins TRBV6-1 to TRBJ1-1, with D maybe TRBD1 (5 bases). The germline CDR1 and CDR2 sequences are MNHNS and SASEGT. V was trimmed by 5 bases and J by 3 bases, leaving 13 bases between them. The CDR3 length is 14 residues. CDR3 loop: CASSTNLQDTEAFF. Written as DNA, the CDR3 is TGTGCCAGCAGTACCAATCTACAGGACACTGAAGCTTTCTTT.

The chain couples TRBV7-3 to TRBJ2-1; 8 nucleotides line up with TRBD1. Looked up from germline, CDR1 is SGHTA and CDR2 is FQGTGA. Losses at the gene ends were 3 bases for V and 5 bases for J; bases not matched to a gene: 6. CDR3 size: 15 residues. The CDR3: CASSLSRDRNNEQFF. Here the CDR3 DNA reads TGTGCCAGCAGCTTGTCCCGGGACAGGAACAATGAGCAGTTCTTC.

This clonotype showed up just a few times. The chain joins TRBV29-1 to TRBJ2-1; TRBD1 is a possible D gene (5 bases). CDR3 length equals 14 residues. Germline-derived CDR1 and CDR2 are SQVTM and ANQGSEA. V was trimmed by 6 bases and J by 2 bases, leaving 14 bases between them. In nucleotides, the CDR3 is TGCAGCGTGGGGCCTGACTTTACCTACAATGAGCAGTTCTTC. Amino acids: CSVGPDFTYNEQFF.

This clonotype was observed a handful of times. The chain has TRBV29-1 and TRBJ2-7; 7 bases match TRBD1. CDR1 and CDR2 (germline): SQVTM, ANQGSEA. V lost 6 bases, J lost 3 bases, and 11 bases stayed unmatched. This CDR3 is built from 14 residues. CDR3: CSVILPGQSYEQYF. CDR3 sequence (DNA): TGCAGCGTAATCCTTCCGGGACAGAGCTACGAGCAGTACTTC.

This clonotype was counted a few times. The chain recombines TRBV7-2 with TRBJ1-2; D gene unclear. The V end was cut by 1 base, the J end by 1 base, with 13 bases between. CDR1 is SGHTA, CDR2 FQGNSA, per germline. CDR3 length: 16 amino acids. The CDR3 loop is CASSLGKGLINYGYTF. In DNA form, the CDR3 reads TGTGCCAGCAGCTTAGGAAAAGGCCTTATTAACTATGGCTACACCTTC.

The CDR3 coding sequence is TGTGCCAGCAGCTTGACCTCGGGCCCCGGTAGGGACACTGAAGCTTTCTTT. Its translation is CASSLTSGPGRDTEAFF. This rearrangement joins TRBV5-6 to TRBJ1-1; D not certain. Germline values: CDR1 SGHDT, CDR2 YYEEEE. There are 17 residues in the CDR3. The ends were cut back, 1 base at V and 3 bases at J, with 19 bases in the middle.

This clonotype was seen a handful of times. The CDR3 DNA sequence: TGCGCCAGCAGCTTGTGGGGGGACAAAGGTCAGCCCCAGCATTTT. Amino acids: CASSLWGDKGQPQHF. This chain uses TRBV5-1 with TRBJ1-5; a weak D match, TRBD1 (6 bases). This CDR3 contains 15 residues. Germline lookup yields CDR1 SGHRS and CDR2 YFSETQ. V gave up 1 base and J gave up 6 bases, with 14 bases separating them.

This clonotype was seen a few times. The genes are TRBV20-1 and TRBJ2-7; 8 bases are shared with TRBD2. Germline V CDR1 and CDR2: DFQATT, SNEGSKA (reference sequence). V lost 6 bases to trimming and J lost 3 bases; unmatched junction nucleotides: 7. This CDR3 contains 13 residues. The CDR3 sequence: CSASPAGGYEQYV. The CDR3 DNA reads TGCAGTGCCTCCCCCGCGGGAGGCTACGAGCAGTACGTC.

The chain's CDR3 is CSAQDRIKYGYTF. CDR3 bases: TGCAGTGCTCAGGACAGGATTAAATATGGCTACACCTTC. This sequence joins TRBV20-1 and TRBJ1-2; 7 bases line up with TRBD1. Losses at the gene ends were 5 bases for V and 5 bases for J; bases not matched to a gene: 8. Germline-derived CDR1 and CDR2 are DFQATT and SNEGSKA (reference sequence). The CDR3 spans 13 residues.

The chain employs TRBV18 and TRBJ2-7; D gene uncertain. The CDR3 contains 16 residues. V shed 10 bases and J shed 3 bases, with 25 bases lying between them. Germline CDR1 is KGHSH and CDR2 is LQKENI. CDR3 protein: CATLPDLVQTGYEQYF. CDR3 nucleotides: TGTGCCACCTTACCCGATCTAGTGCAAACTGGCTACGAGCAGTACTTC.

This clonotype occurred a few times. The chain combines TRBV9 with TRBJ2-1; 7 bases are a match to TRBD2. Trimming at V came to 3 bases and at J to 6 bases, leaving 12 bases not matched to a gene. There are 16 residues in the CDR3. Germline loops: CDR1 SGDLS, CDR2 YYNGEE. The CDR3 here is CASSAAGLPSANEQFF. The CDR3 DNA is TGTGCCAGCAGCGCTGCGGGACTACCATCGGCCAATGAGCAGTTCTTC.

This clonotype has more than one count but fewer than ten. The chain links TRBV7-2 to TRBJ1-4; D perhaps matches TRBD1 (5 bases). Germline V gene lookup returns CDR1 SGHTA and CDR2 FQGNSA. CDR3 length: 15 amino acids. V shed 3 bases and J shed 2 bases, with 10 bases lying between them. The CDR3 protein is CASSFQGSTNEKLFF. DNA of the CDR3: TGTGCCAGCAGCTTTCAGGGCTCGACTAATGAAAAACTGTTTTTT.

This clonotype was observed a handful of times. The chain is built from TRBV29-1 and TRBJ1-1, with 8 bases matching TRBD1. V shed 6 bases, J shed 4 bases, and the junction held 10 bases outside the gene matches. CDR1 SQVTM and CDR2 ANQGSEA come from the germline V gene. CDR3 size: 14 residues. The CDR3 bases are TGCAGCGTCGGTTACATACAGGGGGGCACTGAAGCTTTCTTT. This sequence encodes CSVGYIQGGTEAFF.

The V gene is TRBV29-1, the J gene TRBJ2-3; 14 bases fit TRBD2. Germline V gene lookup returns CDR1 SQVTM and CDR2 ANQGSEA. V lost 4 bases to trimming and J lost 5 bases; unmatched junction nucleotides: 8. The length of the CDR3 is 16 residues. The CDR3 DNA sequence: TGCAGCGTTGTTGGACTAGCGGGAGGAAGACAAGATACGCAGTATTTT. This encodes CSVVGLAGGRQDTQYF.

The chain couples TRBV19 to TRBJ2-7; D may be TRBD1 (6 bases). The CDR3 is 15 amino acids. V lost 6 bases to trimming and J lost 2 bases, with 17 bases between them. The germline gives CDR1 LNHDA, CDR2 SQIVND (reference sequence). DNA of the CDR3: TGTGCCAGTAGCATTTGGCCCAGGGGAACCTACGAGCAGTACTTC. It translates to CASSIWPRGTYEQYF.

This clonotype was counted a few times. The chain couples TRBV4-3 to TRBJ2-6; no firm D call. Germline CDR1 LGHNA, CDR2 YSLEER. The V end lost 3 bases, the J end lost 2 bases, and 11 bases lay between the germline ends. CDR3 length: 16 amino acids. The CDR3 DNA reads TGCGCCAGCAGCCAGGTAACGACGCCTGGGGCCAACGTCCTGACTTTC. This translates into CASSQVTTPGANVLTF.

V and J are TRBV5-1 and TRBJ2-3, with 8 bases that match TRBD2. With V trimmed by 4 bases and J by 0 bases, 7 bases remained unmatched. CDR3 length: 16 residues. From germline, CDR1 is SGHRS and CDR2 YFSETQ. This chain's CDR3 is CASSLNSGASTDTQYF. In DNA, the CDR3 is TGCGCCAGCAGCCTAAATAGCGGGGCTAGCACAGATACGCAGTATTTT. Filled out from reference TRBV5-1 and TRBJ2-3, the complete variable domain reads KAGVTQTPRYLIKTRGQQVTLSCSPISGHRSVSWYQQTPGQGLQFLFEYFSETQRNKGNFPGRFSGRQFSNSRSEMNVSTLELGDSALYLCASSLNSGASTDTQYFGPGTRLTVL.